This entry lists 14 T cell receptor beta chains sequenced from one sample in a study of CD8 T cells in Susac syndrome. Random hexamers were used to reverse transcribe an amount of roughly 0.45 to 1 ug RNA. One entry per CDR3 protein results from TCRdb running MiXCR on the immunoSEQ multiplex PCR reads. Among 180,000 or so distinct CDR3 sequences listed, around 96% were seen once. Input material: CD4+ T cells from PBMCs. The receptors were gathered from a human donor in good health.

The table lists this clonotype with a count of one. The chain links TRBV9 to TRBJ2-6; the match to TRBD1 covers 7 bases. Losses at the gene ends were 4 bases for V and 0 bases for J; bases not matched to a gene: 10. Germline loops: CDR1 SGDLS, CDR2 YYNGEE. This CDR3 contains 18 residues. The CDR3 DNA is TGTGCCAGCAGCAAAATGGACAGGTACCTCTCTGGGGCCAACGTCCTGACTTTC. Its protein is CASSKMDRYLSGANVLTF.

CDR3 residues: CASTGTGSYNEQFF. CDR3 sequence (DNA): TGTGCCAGCACCGGGACAGGCTCCTACAATGAGCAGTTCTTC. V usage is TRBV6-2 or TRBV6-3 and J usage is TRBJ2-1; 8 nucleotides align to TRBD1. The junction had 2 bases not matched to a gene; V was cut back by 7 bases and J by 0 bases. The CDR3 has 14 amino acids. The germline V gene encodes CDR1 MNHEY and CDR2 SVGEGT.

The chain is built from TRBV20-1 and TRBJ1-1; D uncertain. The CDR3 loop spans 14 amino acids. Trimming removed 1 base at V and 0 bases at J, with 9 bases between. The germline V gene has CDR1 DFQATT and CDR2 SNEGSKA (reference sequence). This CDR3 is CSARVPSMNTEAFF. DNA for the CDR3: TGCAGTGCTAGAGTCCCCAGTATGAACACTGAAGCTTTCTTT.

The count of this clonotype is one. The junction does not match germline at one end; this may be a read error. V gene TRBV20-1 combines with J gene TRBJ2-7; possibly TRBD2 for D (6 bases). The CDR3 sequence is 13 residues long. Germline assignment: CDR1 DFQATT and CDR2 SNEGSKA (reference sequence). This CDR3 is CSAKGLTLGEQDF. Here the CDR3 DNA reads TGCAGTGCAAAGGGACTGACCCTTGGTGAGCAGGACTTC.

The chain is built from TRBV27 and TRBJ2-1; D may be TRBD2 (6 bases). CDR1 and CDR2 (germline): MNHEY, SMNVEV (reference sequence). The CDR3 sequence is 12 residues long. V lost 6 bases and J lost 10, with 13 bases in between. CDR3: CASSRGGPEQFF. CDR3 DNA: TGTGCCAGCAGCCGCGGAGGGCCGGAGCAGTTCTTC.

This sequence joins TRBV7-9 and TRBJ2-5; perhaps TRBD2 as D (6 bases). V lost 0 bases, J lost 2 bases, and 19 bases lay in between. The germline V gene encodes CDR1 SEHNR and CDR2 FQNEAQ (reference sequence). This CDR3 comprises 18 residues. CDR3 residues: CASSLAKGLVTPQETQYF. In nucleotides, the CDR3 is TGTGCCAGCAGCTTAGCCAAGGGACTGGTTACTCCTCAAGAGACCCAGTACTTC.

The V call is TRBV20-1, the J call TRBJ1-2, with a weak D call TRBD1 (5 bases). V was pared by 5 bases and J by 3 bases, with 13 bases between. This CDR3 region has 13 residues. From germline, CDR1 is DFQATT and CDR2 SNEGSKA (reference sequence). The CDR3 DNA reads TGCAGTGCTGGAAAAGGGGTTTACTATGGCTACACCTTC. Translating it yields CSAGKGVYYGYTF.

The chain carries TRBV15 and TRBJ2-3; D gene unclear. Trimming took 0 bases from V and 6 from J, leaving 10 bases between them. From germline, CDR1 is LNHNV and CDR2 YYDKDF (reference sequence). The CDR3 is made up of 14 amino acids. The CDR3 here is CATSREYGRDTQYF. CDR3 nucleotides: TGTGCCACCAGCAGAGAATATGGGCGTGATACGCAGTATTTT.

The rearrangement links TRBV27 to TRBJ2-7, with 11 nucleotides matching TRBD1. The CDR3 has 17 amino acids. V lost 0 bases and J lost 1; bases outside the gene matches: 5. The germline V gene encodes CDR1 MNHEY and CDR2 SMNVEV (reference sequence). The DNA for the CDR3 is TGTGCCAGCAGTTTATCCTGGACAGGGGGCCTGTCCTACGAGCAGTACTTC. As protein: CASSLSWTGGLSYEQYF.

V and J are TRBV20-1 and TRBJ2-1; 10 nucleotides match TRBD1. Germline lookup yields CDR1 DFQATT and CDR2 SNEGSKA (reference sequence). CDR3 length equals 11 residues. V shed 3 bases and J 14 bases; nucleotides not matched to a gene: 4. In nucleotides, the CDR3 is TGCAGTGCTAGCCCGGGACAGGGGAAGTTCTTC. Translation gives CSASPGQGKFF.

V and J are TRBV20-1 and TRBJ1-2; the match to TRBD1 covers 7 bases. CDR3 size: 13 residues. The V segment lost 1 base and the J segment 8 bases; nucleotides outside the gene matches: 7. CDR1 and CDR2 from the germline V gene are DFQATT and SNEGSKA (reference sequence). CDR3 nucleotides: TGCAGTGCTAGAGTCACAGGGGCGCGGGGCTACACCTTC. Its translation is CSARVTGARGYTF.

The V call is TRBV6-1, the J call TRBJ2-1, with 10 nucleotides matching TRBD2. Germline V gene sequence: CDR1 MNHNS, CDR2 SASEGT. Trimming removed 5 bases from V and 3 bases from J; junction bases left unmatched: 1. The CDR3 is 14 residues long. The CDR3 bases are TGTGCCAGCAGTACTAGCGGGGTCTACAATGAGCAGTTCTTC. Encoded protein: CASSTSGVYNEQFF.

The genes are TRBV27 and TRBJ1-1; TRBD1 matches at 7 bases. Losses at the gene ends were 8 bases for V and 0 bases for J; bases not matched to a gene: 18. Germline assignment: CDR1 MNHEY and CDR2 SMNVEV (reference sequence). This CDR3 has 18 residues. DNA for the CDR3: TGTGCCAGCGCCCCCATTTCGCTGTTGGGACAGATGAACACTGAAGCTTTCTTT. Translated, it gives CASAPISLLGQMNTEAFF.

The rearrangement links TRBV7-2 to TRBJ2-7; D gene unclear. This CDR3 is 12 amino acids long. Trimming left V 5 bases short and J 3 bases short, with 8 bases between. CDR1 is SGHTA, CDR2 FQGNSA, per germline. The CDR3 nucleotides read TGTGCCAGCAGCAGAATACACTACGAGCAGTACTTC. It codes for CASSRIHYEQYF.